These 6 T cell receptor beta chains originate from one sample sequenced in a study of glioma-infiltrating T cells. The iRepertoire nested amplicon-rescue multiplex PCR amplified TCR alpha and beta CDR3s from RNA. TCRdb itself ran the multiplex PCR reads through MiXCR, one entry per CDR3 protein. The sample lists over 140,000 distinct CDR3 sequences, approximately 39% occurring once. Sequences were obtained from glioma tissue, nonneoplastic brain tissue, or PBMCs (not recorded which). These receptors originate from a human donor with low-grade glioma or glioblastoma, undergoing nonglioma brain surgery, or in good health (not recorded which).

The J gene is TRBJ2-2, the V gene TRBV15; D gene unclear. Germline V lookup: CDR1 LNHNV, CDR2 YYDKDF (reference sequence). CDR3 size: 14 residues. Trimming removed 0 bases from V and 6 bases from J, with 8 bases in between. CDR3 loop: CATSRDKGPGELFF. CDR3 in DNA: TGTGCCACCAGCAGAGATAAGGGTCCCGGGGAGCTGTTTTTT.

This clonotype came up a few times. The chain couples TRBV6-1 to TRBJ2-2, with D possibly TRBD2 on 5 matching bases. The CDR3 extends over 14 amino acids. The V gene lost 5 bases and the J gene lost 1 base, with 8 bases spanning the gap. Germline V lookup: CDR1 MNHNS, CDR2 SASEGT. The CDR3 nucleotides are TGTGCCAGCAGTTTTGGACTGAACACCGGGGAGCTGTTTTTT. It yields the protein CASSFGLNTGELFF.

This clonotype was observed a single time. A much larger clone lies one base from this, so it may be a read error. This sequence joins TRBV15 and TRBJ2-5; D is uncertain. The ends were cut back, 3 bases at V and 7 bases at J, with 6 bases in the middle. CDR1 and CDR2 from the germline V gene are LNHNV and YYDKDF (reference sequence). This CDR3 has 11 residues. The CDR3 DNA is TGTGCCACCAGCAGCATGGTGACCCAGTACTTC. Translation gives CATSSMVTQYF.

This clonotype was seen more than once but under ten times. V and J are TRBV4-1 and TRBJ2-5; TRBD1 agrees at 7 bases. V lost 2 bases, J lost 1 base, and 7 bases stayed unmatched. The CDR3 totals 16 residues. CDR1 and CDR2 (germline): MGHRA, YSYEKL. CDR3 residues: CASSQTAGTVQETQYF. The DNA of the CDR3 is TGCGCCAGCAGCCAAACTGCCGGGACAGTCCAAGAGACCCAGTACTTC.

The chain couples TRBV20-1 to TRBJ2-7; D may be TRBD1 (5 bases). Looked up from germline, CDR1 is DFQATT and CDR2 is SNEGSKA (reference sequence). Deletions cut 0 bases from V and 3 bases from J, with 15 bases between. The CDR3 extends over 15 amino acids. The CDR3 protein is CSARDLGQGNYEQYF. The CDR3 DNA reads TGCAGTGCTAGAGATTTGGGCCAGGGAAACTACGAGCAGTACTTC.

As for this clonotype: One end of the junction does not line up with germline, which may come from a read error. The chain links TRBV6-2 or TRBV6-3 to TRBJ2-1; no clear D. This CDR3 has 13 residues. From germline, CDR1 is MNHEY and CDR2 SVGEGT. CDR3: CSSSADPSYEQFF. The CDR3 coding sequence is TGTTCCAGCAGTGCGGACCCTTCCTATGAGCAGTTCTTC.